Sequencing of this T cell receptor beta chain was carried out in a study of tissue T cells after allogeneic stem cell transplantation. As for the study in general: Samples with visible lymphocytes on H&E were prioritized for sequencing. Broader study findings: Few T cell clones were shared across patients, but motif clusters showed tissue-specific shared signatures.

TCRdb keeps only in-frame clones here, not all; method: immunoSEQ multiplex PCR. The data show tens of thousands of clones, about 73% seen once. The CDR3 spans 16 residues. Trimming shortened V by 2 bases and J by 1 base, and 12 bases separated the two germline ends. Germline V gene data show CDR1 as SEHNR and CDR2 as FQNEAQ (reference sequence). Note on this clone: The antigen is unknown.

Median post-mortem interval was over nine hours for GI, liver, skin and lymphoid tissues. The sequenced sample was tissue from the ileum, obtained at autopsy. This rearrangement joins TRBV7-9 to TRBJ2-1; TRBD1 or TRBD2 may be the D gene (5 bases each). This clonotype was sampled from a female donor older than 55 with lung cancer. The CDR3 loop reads CASSLRGSLSYNEQFF. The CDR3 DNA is TGTGCCAGCAGCTTACGGGGCAGCCTTTCCTACAATGAGCAGTTCTTC.